Listed below are T cell receptor beta chains from one sample, sequenced in a study of CD8 T cells in Susac syndrome. TCRdb used MiXCR to reprocess the immunoSEQ multiplex PCR reads, holding one entry per CDR3 protein. The sample has 80,000 or so distinct CDR3 sequences, about 92% seen once. Sequencing was done on a sample of CD4+ T cells from PBMCs. Receptors originate from a human donor with Susac syndrome. Each CDR3 is given with its conserved first and last residue.

V gene,J gene,CDR3 protein
TRBV2,TRBJ1-5,CASMGERNQPQHF
TRBV2,TRBJ2-7,CASSVMADYEQYF
TRBV28,TRBJ1-1,CASSRWQSPNTEAFF
TRBV29-1,TRBJ2-1,CSTQLAGGPNEQFF
TRBV7-9,TRBJ2-5,CASSFRGASSQETQYF
TRBV7-2,TRBJ2-3,CASSLRGPADTQYF
TRBV6-1,TRBJ2-1,CASRRTVAGTYNEQFF
TRBV12-5,TRBJ1-5,CASGSPSGVSNQPQHF
TRBV29-1,TRBJ2-7,CSVESGGGGYEQYF
TRBV28,TRBJ2-5,CASSLAGTETQYF
TRBV5-1,TRBJ2-5,CASRSIGGVQETQYF
TRBV7-9,TRBJ2-3,CASSLYQRLDGDTQYF
TRBV6-1,TRBJ2-1,CASSLWGTSGRPGEQFF
TRBV14,TRBJ2-2,CASSRDRGIGELFF
TRBV20-1,TRBJ2-1,CSARPSGGLRKNEQFF
TRBV7-3,TRBJ2-1,CASSLMGQAVTYNEQFF
TRBV20-1,TRBJ2-4,CSATDPNIQYF
TRBV7-2,TRBJ2-1,CASSSQTGVSYNEQFF
TRBV19,TRBJ1-4,CASSLSGTGEREKLFF
TRBV20-1,TRBJ1-3,CSARNLEVAGNTIYF
TRBV6-5,TRBJ2-2,CASSYSQGKGTGELFF
TRBV5-1,TRBJ2-7,CASSLGRGSYEQYF
TRBV24-1,TRBJ2-5,CATSAAGSAGQETQYF
TRBV3-1,TRBJ2-6,CASSQTAGIRPGANVLTF
TRBV6-5,TRBJ2-2,CASSSDRVRELFF
TRBV20-1,TRBJ2-1,CSARGTGVGNEQFF
TRBV5-6,TRBJ1-2,CASSTPTPPAGYTF
TRBV12-3/TRBV12-4,TRBJ2-2,CASKGGPNANTGELFF
TRBV18,TRBJ2-7,CASSTGQLEQYF
TRBV2,TRBJ2-1,CASSEAGIGLLEQFF
TRBV5-1,TRBJ2-5,CASSFQVDQETQYF
TRBV3-1,TRBJ2-1,CASSQRAAHNEQFF